This T cell receptor beta chain stems from a study of CD8 T cells in Susac syndrome. This clonotype came up once. Germline values: CDR1 DFQATT, CDR2 SNEGSKA (reference sequence). V lost 1 base, J lost 5 bases, and 11 bases stayed unmatched. This CDR3 spans 16 amino acids. Random hexamers primed reverse transcription of roughly 0.5 to 1 ug RNA. One entry per CDR3 protein, called by TCRdb with MiXCR from the immunoSEQ multiplex PCR reads. The repertoire holds tens of thousands of distinct CDR3 sequences, roughly 95% seen once, with around 0.11% in the top ten. Sequencing used CD4+ T cells from PBMCs. The rearrangement joins TRBV20-1 to TRBJ2-5; 9 bases match TRBD2. The clonotype comes from a human donor with multiple sclerosis. The CDR3 is CSARAERGDTWETQYF. The CDR3 bases are TGCAGTGCTAGAGCGGAGCGGGGGGACACTTGGGAGACCCAGTACTTC.